This note documents a single TCR beta chain sequence. The antigen remains unidentified. The CDR3 end lies 3 residues beyond the end of the read and is filled in from the germline J gene. Looked up from germline, CDR1 is LNHDA and CDR2 is SQIVND (reference sequence). This CDR3 is built from 15 residues. TCR beta CDR3 amplified by multiplex PCR from approximately 1,200 ng genomic DNA. The protocol was immunoSEQ multiplex PCR, while the TCRdb copy is restricted to in-frame clones and leaves out a portion. Reported are under 40,000 clones; the ten largest clones contain approximately 7.5%. This entry belongs to a study of T cells in women clearing cervical HPV infection. Study in general: Case blood drawn at lesion detection; control blood after infection cleared. Case blood was drawn a median about 23 weeks after lesion detection. The study, taken as a whole, reports: Repertoire richness, not evenness, was significantly elevated in CIN3+ cases versus controls.

The receptor comes from a woman between 18 and 69 years old with a cervical HPV16 infection that either progressed to CIN3+ or cleared (not recorded which). The rearrangement joins TRBV19 to TRBJ2-2; D is perhaps TRBD1 (6 bases). Sequenced sample: blood buffy coat. CDR3 in amino acids: CASSIRHRDDSPLFF. CDR3 bases read: TGTGCCAGTAGTATTCGCCACAGGGATGATTCACCG.